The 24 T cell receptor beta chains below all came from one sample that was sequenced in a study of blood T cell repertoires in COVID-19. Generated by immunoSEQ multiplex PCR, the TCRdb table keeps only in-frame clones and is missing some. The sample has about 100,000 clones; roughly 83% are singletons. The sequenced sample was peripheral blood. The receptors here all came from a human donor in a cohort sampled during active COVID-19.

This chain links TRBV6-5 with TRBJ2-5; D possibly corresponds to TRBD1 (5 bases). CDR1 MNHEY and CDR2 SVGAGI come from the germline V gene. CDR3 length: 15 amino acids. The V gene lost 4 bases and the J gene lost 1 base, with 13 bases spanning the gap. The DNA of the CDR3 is TGTGCCAGCAGTTTAAATTACGACAGCCAAGAGACCCAGTACTTC. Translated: CASSLNYDSQETQYF.

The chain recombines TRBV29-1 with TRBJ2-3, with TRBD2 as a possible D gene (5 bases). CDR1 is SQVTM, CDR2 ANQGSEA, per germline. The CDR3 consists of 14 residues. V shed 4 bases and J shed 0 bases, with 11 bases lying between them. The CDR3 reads CSVVRATSTDTQYF. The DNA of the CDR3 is TGCAGCGTTGTGAGGGCGACCAGCACAGATACGCAGTATTTT.

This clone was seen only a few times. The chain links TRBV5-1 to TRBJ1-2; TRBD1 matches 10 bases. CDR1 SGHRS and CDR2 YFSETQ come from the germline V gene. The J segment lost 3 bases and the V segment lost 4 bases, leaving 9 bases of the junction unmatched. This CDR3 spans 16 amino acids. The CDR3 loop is CASSTSGTGVDYGYTF. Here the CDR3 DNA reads TGCGCCAGCAGCACGTCAGGGACAGGGGTCGACTATGGCTACACCTTC.

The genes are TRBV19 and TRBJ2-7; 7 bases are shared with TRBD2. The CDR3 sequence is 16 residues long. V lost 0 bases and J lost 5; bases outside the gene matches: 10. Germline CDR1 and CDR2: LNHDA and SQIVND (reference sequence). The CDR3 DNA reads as TGTGCCAGTAGTATAGATGCGGGGGAACCCCTCCACGAGCAGTACTTC. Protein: CASSIDAGEPLHEQYF. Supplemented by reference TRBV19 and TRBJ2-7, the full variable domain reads DGGITQSPKYLFRKEGQNVTLSCEQNLNHDAMYWYRQDPGQGLRLIYYSQIVNDFQKGDIAEGYSVSREKKESFPLTVTSAQKNPTAFYLCASSIDAGEPLHEQYFGPGTRLTVT.

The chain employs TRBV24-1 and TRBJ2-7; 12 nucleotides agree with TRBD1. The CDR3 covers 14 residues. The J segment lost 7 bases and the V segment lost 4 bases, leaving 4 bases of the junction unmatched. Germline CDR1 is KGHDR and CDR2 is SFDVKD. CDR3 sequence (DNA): TGTGCCACCAGTGAAGGGGACAGGGGGCGAGAGCAGTACTTC. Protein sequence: CATSEGDRGREQYF.

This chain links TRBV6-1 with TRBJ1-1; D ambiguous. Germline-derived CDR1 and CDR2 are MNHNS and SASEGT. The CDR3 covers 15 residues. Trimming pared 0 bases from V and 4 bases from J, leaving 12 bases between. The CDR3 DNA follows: TGTGCCAGCAGTGAAGCCGCCCCGGGGAGCACTGAAGCTTTCTTT. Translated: CASSEAAPGSTEAFF.

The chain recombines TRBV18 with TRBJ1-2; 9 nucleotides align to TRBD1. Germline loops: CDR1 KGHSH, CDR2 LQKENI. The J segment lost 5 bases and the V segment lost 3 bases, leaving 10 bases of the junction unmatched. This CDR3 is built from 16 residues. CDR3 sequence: CASSPSGQGSIYGYTF. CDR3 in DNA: TGTGCCAGCTCACCGTCGGGACAGGGCTCCATATATGGCTACACCTTC.

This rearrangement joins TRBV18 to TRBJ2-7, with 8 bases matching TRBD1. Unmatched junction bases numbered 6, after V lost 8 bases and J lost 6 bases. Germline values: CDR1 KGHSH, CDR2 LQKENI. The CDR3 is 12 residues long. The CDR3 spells CASTGQGAEQYF. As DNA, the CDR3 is TGTGCCAGCACCGGGCAGGGGGCCGAGCAGTACTTC.

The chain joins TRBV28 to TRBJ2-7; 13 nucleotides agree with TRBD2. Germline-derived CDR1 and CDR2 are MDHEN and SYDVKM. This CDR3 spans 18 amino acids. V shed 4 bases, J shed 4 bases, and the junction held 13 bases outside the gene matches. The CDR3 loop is CASSSRTSGRSSGYEQYF. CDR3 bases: TGTGCCAGCAGTTCCAGGACTAGCGGGAGAAGTTCGGGGTACGAGCAGTACTTC.

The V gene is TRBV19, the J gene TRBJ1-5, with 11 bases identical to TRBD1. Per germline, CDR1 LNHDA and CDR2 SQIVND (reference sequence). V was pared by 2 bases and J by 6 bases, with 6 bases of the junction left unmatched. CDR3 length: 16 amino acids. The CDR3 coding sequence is TGTGCCAGTAGTATACACCGGGACAGGGGGAGTCAGCCCCAGCATTTT. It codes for CASSIHRDRGSQPQHF.

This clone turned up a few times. CDR3 sequence: CASSRGDGYEQYF. CDR3 coding DNA: TGTGCCAGCAGCAGGGGCGACGGCTACGAGCAGTACTTC. This sequence joins TRBV11-3 and TRBJ2-7; perhaps TRBD1 as D (5 bases). The V gene's germline CDR1 is SGHNT and CDR2 YENEEA. Trimming took off 5 bases at V and 3 bases at J, with 11 bases between the two ends. The CDR3 runs 13 residues.

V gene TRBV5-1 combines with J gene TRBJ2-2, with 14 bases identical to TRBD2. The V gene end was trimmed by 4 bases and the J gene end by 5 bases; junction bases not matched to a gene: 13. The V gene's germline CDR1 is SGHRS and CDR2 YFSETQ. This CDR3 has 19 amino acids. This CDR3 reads CASSPHETSGRARTGELFF. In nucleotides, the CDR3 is TGCGCCAGCAGCCCACACGAGACTAGCGGGAGGGCCCGAACCGGGGAGCTGTTTTTT.

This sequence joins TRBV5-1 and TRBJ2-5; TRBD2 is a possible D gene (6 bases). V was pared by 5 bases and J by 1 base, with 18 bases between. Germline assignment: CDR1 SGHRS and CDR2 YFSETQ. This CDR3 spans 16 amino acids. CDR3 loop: CASSPLDQGLQETQYF. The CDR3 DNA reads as TGCGCCAGCAGTCCCCTTGACCAGGGACTCCAAGAGACCCAGTACTTC.

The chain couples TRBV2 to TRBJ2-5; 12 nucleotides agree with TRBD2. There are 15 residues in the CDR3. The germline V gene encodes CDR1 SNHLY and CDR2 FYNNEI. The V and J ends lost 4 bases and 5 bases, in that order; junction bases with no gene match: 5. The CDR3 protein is CASSATSGSFETQYF. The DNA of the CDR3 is TGTGCCAGCAGTGCGACTAGCGGGAGTTTCGAGACCCAGTACTTC.

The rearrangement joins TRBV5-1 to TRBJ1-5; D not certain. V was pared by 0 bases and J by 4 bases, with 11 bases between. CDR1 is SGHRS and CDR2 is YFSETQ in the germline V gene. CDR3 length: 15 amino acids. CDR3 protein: CASSLEGGSNQPQHF. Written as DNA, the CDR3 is TGCGCCAGCAGCTTGGAGGGAGGGAGTAATCAGCCCCAGCATTTT. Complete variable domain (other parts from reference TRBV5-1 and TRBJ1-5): KAGVTQTPRYLIKTRGQQVTLSCSPISGHRSVSWYQQTPGQGLQFLFEYFSETQRNKGNFPGRFSGRQFSNSRSEMNVSTLELGDSALYLCASSLEGGSNQPQHFGDGTRLSIL.

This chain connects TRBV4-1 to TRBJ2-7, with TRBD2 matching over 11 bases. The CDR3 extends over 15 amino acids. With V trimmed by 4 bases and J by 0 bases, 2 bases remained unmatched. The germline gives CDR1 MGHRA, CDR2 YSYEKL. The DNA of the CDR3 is TGCGCCAGCAGCCTCACTAGCGGGAGCTCCTACGAGCAGTACTTC. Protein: CASSLTSGSSYEQYF.

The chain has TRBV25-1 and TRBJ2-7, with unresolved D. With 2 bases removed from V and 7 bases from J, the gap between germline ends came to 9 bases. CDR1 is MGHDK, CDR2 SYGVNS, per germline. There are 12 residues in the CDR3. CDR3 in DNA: TGTGCCAGCAGTGAAAGTCGCAGTGAGCAGTACTTC. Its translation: CASSESRSEQYF.

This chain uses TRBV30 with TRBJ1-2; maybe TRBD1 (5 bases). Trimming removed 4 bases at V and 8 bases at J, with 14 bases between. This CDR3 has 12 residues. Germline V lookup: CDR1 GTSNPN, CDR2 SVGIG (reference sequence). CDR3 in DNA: TGTGCCTGGACCACTACGGGGGGAGGCTACACCTTC. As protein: CAWTTTGGGYTF.

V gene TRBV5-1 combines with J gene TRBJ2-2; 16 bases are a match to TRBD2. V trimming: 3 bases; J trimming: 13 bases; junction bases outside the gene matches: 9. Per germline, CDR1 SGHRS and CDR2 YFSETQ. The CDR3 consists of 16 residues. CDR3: CASSSEPGLAGGLLFF. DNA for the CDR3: TGCGCCAGCAGCTCCGAACCGGGACTAGCGGGAGGGTTGCTGTTTTTT.

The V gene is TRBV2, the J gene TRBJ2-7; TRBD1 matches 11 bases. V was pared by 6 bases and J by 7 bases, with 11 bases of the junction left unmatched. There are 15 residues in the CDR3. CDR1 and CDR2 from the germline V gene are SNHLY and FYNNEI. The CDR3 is CASSAIGQGAGEQYF. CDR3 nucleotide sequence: TGTGCCAGCAGCGCGATCGGACAGGGGGCGGGGGAGCAGTACTTC. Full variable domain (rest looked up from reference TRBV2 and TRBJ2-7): EPEVTQTPSHQVTQMGQEVILRCVPISNHLYFYWYRQILGQKVEFLVSFYNNEISEKSEIFDDQFSVERPDGSNFTLKIRSTKLEDSAMYFCASSAIGQGAGEQYFGPGTRLTVT.

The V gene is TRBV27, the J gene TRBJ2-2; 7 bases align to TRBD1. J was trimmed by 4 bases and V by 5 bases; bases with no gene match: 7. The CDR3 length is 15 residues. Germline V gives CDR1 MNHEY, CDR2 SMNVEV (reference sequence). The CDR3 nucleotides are TGTGCCAGCAGTGCAGACAGGGTCGGCACCGGGGAGCTGTTTTTT. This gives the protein CASSADRVGTGELFF.

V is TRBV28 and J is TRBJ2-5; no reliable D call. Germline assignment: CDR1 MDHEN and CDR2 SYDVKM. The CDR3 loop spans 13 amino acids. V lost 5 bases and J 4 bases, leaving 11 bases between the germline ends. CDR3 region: CASSAPSRETQYF. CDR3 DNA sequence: TGTGCCAGCAGTGCCCCTAGTCGAGAGACCCAGTACTTC.

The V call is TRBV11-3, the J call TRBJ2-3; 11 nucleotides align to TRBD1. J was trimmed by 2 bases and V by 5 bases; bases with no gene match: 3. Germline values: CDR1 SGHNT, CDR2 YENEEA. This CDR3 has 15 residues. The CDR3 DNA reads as TGTGCCAGCAGCACGGGACAGGGGGACACAGATACGCAGTATTTT. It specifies CASSTGQGDTDTQYF.

The CDR3 bases are TGTGCCAGCAGCTTAGCGAGCGGGAGCTTCCAAGAGACCCAGTACTTC. Its translation is CASSLASGSFQETQYF. The rearrangement uses TRBV7-2 and TRBJ2-5; TRBD2 matches at 8 bases. Looked up from germline, CDR1 is SGHTA and CDR2 is FQGNSA. The ends lost 0 bases at V and 1 base at J; junction bases unmatched: 4. This CDR3 is 16 amino acids long.